Below are 5 T cell receptor beta chains sequenced from a single sample in a study of response to subunit inactivated influenza vaccine (dated by TCRdb to about 2018). Library creation used RT-PCR. The data were produced on an Illumina HiSeq 2500. Starting from the raw public reads, TCRdb applied fastp trimming at Q25, assembled clones with MiXCR and retained in-frame beta chains. For every CDR3 protein sequence, its rows merge into one entry that carries the most common genes and DNA. The sample data list 590,000 or so distinct CDR3 sequences, and 12% to 15% of these were observed just once. 6.5% to 8% of the sample goes to the ten largest clones. Specimen: PBMCs from blood, collected around two weeks before vaccination. All receptors come from a man between 45 and 60 years old who received an inactivated influenza vaccine. Donor details come from another sample of the same person, matched by shared clones.

The sample holds one count of this clonotype. The V gene is TRBV2, the J gene TRBJ1-5, with D uncertain. Germline CDR1 is SNHLY and CDR2 is FYNNEI. The length of the CDR3 is 14 residues. The germline V and J ends were trimmed by 3 bases and 1 base, with 7 bases remaining between them. The CDR3 region is CASSDLGSNQPQHF. DNA of the CDR3: TGTGCCAGCAGTGATTTGGGCAGCAATCAGCCCCAGCATTTT. Looking up the rest from reference TRBV2 and TRBJ1-5 gives the full variable domain: EPEVTQTPSHQVTQMGQEVILRCVPISNHLYFYWYRQILGQKVEFLVSFYNNEISEKSEIFDDQFSVERPDGSNFTLKIRSTKLEDSAMYFCASSDLGSNQPQHFGDGTRLSIL.

This chain uses TRBV6-5 with TRBJ1-4, with D tentatively TRBD1 (6 bases). The CDR3 extends over 14 amino acids. V gave up 2 bases and J gave up 5 bases, with 9 bases separating them. The germline V gene encodes CDR1 MNHEY and CDR2 SVGAGI. The CDR3 coding sequence is TGTGCCAGCAGTTACGCCAGGGGCAATGAAAAACTGTTTTTT. Protein product: CASSYARGNEKLFF.

CDR3 DNA: TGTGCCACCAGCGACCCTTACAATGAGCAGTTCTTC. It translates to CATSDPYNEQFF. The chain uses TRBV15 and TRBJ2-1; D uncertain. Between the trimmed V and J ends, which lost 5 bases and 4 bases, there was a span of 6 bases. Germline loops: CDR1 LNHNV, CDR2 YYDKDF (reference sequence). This CDR3 region has 12 residues.

This clonotype was counted only a few times. The genes are TRBV7-8 and TRBJ2-1; no firm D call. Trimming removed 0 bases at V and 2 bases at J, with 11 bases between. This CDR3 contains 16 residues. CDR1 and CDR2 (germline): SGHVS, FQNEAQ. For the CDR3, the DNA is TGTGCCAGCAGCTTAGCGTACAGTAGCCCCTACAATGAGCAGTTCTTC. Protein sequence: CASSLAYSSPYNEQFF.

This clonotype was seen repeatedly, ten times or more. The chain is built from TRBV12-3 or TRBV12-4 and TRBJ2-7; maybe TRBD1 (5 bases). Trimming shortened V by 5 bases and J by 3 bases, and 14 bases separated the two germline ends. This CDR3 contains 14 residues. The CDR3 sequence is CASSQQDWLYEQYF. Here the CDR3 DNA reads TGTGCCAGCAGTCAACAGGATTGGCTCTACGAGCAGTACTTC.